The 4 T cell receptor beta chains below come from one sample, sequenced in a study of response to subunit inactivated influenza vaccine. TCRdb reprocessed the RT-PCR reads via MiXCR and lists one record per CDR3 protein. The data contain 750,000 to 850,000 distinct CDR3 sequences, 15% to 20% of them seen just once; the ten biggest clones take up 9.5% to 13%. The sequencing here drew on PBMCs from blood, taken roughly 5 days after vaccination. Receptor source: a man over 45 who received an inactivated influenza vaccine.

The chain recombines TRBV7-2 with TRBJ2-3; 8 bases align to TRBD2. This CDR3 region has 16 residues. V gave up 4 bases and J gave up 0 bases; unmatched junction bases: 6. Germline V CDR1 and CDR2: SGHTA, FQGNSA. The CDR3 DNA is TGTGCCAGCAGCTCCCAGAGCGGGAGAAGCACAGATACGCAGTATTTT. It specifies CASSSQSGRSTDTQYF.

This clonotype was seen a handful of times. The chain links TRBV10-3 to TRBJ2-7, with TRBD1 identical over 11 bases. The CDR3 runs 14 residues. V shed 6 bases and J 3 bases; nucleotides not matched to a gene: 4. Germline loops: CDR1 ENHRY, CDR2 SYGVKD. The CDR3: CAISPGQGVYEQYF. CDR3 bases: TGTGCCATCAGCCCGGGACAGGGGGTCTACGAGCAGTACTTC.

This clonotype was counted at least ten times. This chain uses TRBV9 with TRBJ2-1, with 9 bases matching TRBD2. V dropped 1 base and J dropped 7; count of bases not matched to a gene: 9. Germline values: CDR1 SGDLS, CDR2 YYNGEE. CDR3 size: 16 residues. The CDR3 DNA is TGTGCCAGCAGCGTATCAGGGACTAGCCCTATGAATGAGCAGTTCTTC. It encodes CASSVSGTSPMNEQFF.

This clonotype was observed a single time. The V call is TRBV28, the J call TRBJ2-1, with 8 bases fitting TRBD2. This CDR3 is built from 15 residues. The junction had 4 bases not matched to a gene; V was cut back by 2 bases and J by 4 bases. Germline lookup yields CDR1 MDHEN and CDR2 SYDVKM. The CDR3 coding sequence is TGTGCCAGCAGTTTAACGGTAGCGGGGTACAATGAGCAGTTCTTC. Translated: CASSLTVAGYNEQFF.